This record looks at one TCR beta chain sequence and its context. Its specific antigen is unknown. The sample holds no much larger clone one base away, and base qualities are not on file. This sample was included in a study of identical twins (dated by TCRdb to 2016 to 2017). About the investigation overall: To test whether fetal clonotypes persist, the study used deep sequencing on TCR alpha and beta repertoires from monozygotic twins, unrelated adults of various ages, and cord blood. To rule out contamination, the twin experiments were replicated at different times with different library preparation protocols.

Library preparation used 5' RACE. The sequencer listed for this sample is Illumina HiSeq 2000. Template switching added a universal primer binding site, and the final cDNA carried a unique molecular identifier that allowed TCR cDNA molecules to be counted accurately. First-strand cDNA for TCR alpha and beta chains was synthesized from specific primers in the conserved constant-segment region. To control for contamination, every cDNA library was double barcoded, receiving both a SMART-Mk sample barcode and Illumina barcodes. TruSeq adapter sequences and Illumina sample barcodes were added in two successive PCR steps. TCR alpha and beta cDNA libraries were sequenced on the Illumina HiSeq platform with custom primers. Regarding the original processing steps: Unique molecular identifiers were extracted from raw reads with MiGEC, and CDR3 positions were determined with MiXCR. For each individual, recombination models were inferred using an EM algorithm with the repgenHMM and IGoR tools. Shared clonotype analysis was performed with the tcR package in R, normalizing sharing by the product of cloneset sizes. Out-of-frame nonproductive sequences were analyzed to study raw recombination free of thymic and clonal selection effects. TCRdb reprocessing: public reads trimmed at Q25 with fastp, clones called with MiXCR, in-frame beta chains kept. Here each entry gathers all rows of one CDR3 protein and keeps the most common genes and DNA. Clone size and V and J calls follow TCRdb, not the original study. This sample gives 450,000 or so distinct CDR3 sequences in total; 20% to 25% of them show up just once. The top ten clones comprise 2.9% of the sample.

Every donor in the study was a healthy Caucasian. Three pairs of female monozygotic twins, all aged roughly 18 to 29 years, were included in the twin cohort. CD4+ and CD8+ T cell populations were isolated with positive isolation kits from Invitrogen. The CDR3 runs 16 amino acids, cysteine and phenylalanine included. CDR3 DNA only is kept here, 48 bases in frame from base 1. Germline trimming: 3 bases from V, 8 bases from J; junction bases outside gene matches: 4. On the study overall, not on this receptor specifically: Because the same donors could not be followed over many years, the conclusions relied on cross-sectional statistical analysis. Zero-insertion analyses could be partly confounded by invariant T cells such as MAIT and iNKT, though diverse VJ usage argued against such confounding for most clonotypes. Compared with coincidental sharing between unrelated individuals, out-of-frame TCR alpha sequences shared between twins had an excess of sequences with low generation probability. Abundant cord blood beta clonotypes carried fewer insertions; young adult naive repertoires showed a weaker similar trend, while memory repertoires showed none. In monozygotic twins, recombination models systematically underestimated out-of-frame TCR alpha sharing, but the models matched the sharing seen between unrelated individuals. A weaker excess of twin sharing was found in beta out-of-frame sequences because the signal-to-noise ratio was lowered by fewer shared sequences.

The same data also went into a second study, on T cells expressing NK-cell markers. As that second study puts it: TCR beta-chain repertoires were profiled in sorted CD3+CD56+NKG2C+, CD3+CD56+NKG2C- and CD3+CD56-NKG2C+ T-cell subsets from about 8 donors. Seven of the eight sequenced donors were HCMV-seropositive and one was HCMV-seronegative. In several experiments an anti-gammadeltaTCR antibody was added to restrict sorting to alphabetaTCR-expressing T cells. In six donors, the dominant CD3+CD56+NKG2C+ clonotypes were among the top 10 CD8+ clonotypes and accounted for about 1.0-7.5% of CD8+ T cells. Those dominant clonotypes were again the most abundant among CD3+CD56-NKG2C+ cells in several donors, at about 28.3-60.1%. Whether the expanded NKG2C-expressing T cell clones were specific for HCMV antigens remained unclear. The eight sequenced donors were randomly selected healthy volunteers, three men and five women. A commercial ELISA kit detecting HCMV-specific IgG in serum was used to determine HCMV serostatus. MIGEC handled demultiplexing of the reads and grouping by UMI, while MiTCR was used to assemble and quantify clonotypes. To exclude erroneous sequences, only TCR cDNA sequences supported by at least two reads were retained. The tcR package was used for downstream repertoire analysis, with clonotypes matched between fractions based on CDR3 nucleotide sequence plus V segment. VDJmatch was used to annotate antigen specificity against VDJdb, with one amino acid substitution in CDR3 permitted.

The chain joins TRBV12-3 or TRBV12-4 to TRBJ2-1; 16 central nucleotides agree with TRBD2. The TCR originated in a woman between 18 and 30 years old in good health. Sequencing was performed on CD4+ T cells sorted from blood. The DNA sequence is as follows: TGTGCCAGCAGTTTGCGGGGACTAGCGGGGGGGTATGAGCAGTTCTTC. This gives the protein CASSLRGLAGGYEQFF.